The clone carrying this T cell receptor beta chain was found a few times. Its antigen is unknown. The sample originates from a study of beta chain features in type 1 diabetes. Findings and caveats of the study: The study found moderately but significantly shorter TCRB CDR3s in all four CD4+ subsets of Type 1 diabetes patients. In cDNA sequencing, cells with high TCR expression could be over-represented.

V dropped 4 bases and J dropped 3; count of bases not matched to a gene: 6. The germline gives CDR1 SGHDT, CDR2 YYEEEE. CDR3 size: 15 residues. Since all of the isolated RNA was reverse transcribed, expressed TCRB transcripts were what got sequenced. Measured with immunoSEQ multiplex PCR; TCRdb has only the in-frame clones, and not every one. Of approximately 250,000 clones in the sample, about 11% were seen once. CD4+ cells of the naive, central memory, regulatory and stem cell-like memory types were sorted via CD45RO/CCR7/CD25/CD127/CD95/CD27. This receptor was obtained from a man aged 30-40 years with type 1 diabetes. This sequence joins TRBV5-6 and TRBJ2-1; 8 bases are a match to TRBD2. Sample: naive CD4+ T cells from blood. CDR3 bases: TGTGCCAGCAGCACATATAGCGGGGTCTACAATGAGCAGTTCTTC. It codes for CASSTYSGVYNEQFF.